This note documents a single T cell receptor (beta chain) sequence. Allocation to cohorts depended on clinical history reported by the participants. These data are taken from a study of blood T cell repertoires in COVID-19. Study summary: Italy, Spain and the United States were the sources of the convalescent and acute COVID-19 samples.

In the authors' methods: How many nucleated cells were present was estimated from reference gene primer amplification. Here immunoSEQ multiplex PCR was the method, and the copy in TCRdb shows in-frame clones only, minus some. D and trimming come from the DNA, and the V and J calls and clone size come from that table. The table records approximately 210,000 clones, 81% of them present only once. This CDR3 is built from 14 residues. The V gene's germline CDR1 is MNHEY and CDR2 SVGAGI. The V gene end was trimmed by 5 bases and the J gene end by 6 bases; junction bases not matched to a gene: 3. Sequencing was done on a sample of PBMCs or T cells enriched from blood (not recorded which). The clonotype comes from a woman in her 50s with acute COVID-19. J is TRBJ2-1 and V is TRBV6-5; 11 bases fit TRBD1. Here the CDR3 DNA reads TGTGCCAGCAGTCAGGACAGGGGGCCCAATGAGCAGTTCTTC. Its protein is CASSQDRGPNEQFF.